The T cell receptor (beta chain) under discussion was sequenced for a study of T cells in tuberculosis (dated by TCRdb to the late 2010s). Concerning the study at large: In the study, CD1B tetramers and high-throughput TCR immunosequencing were combined to characterize T cells specific for the mycobacterial lipid antigen glucose monomycolate (GMM). Active tuberculosis patient PBMC were archived before or within 7 days of starting standard anti-tuberculosis treatment. IGRA-negative adolescents, IGRA-positive adolescents with latent tuberculosis and adults with active tuberculosis, roughly ten per group, were compared in a South African clinical cohort.

The intended sense of this specimen's time point label: new active TB diagnosis, blood taken before or within 7 days of starting treatment. The patients with active tuberculosis were newly diagnosed, HIV-seronegative South African adults aged 18 years or older. Active tuberculosis was confirmed by positive sputum smear microscopy and/or positive M. tuberculosis culture. Immunosequencing of unsorted cryopreserved PBMC covered, on average, around 100,000 T cells per clinical donor. Findings and caveats that apply to the study as a whole: The smaller NN-distances in active tuberculosis patients were driven in part by shorter CDR3-alpha lengths, while the difference seen for TCR-beta was not statistically significant. With the diverse GMM-specific repertoire as input, a classifier achieved roughly 87% accuracy (AUROC roughly 0.88), whereas GEM motif frequencies as input gave roughly 70% accuracy. Smaller mean NN-distances to GMM-specific TCRs were observed in active tuberculosis TCR-alpha repertoires than in IGRA-negative controls, suggesting clonal expansion of GMM-specific TCRs. Clinical samples were selected based on which cryopreserved specimens were available, and the active tuberculosis cases were adults whereas the controls were adolescents.

The immunoSEQ multiplex PCR assay was used to generate TCR libraries, with TCR-beta and/or TCR-alpha/delta assays applied to each sample. The Illumina high-throughput platform was used to sequence the amplified TCR libraries. The authors' analysis ran thus. Clustering and dimensionality reduction relied on pairwise TCRdist distances among GMM-specific receptors from T cells that were either sorted ex vivo or expanded in vitro. The score assigned to each clinical repertoire was mean NN-distance, meaning the average TCRdist to the nearest 10% of tetramer-positive reference sequences. GEM TCR motif frequency was calculated as the fraction of unique TCRs that matched known GEM sequences by V/J usage and CDR3 length. Active tuberculosis was classified by linear discriminant analysis with leave-one-out cross-validation, implemented in scikit-learn. Drawn from immuneACCESS, this table holds only the in-frame rearrangements with V and J called that TCRdb kept. Clones are partly lost; checked studies trace under half to an unresolved V gene and leave the rest unexplained. The V and J calls and clone size come from that table; D and trimming were worked out from the DNA. The sample profile shows approximately 49,000 clones; roughly 95% of them were found once. The biggest ten clones account for under 1.5% of the sample.

As for this clone: Its binding antigen is unknown. Per-base quality was not reported, and no clone a single base away is much larger than it.

The clonotype was recovered from an adult with tuberculosis. The sample consisted of PBMCs, taken at tuberculosis diagnosis.

The DNA is TGTGCCAGCAGCCGGACAGGGGCAGTAGGAGAGACCCAGTACTTC. Translated, this gives CASSRTGAVGETQYF. Recombination connected TRBV5-8 to TRBJ2-5; 9 bases in the middle match TRBD1. CDR1 SGHTS and CDR2 YDEGEE are derived from the germline V gene. The CDR3 covers 15 residues, taking in both the cysteine and the phenylalanine. The kept DNA is CDR3 alone, 45 bases in frame from the first base. The germline V and J ends show losses of 4 bases and 4 bases respectively, and no gene match explains 8 bases of the junction.